This T cell receptor (beta chain) derives from a study of blood T cells in healthy people across ages. The authors ran a second PCR of 7 to 11 cycles using a sample-barcoded 5' primer and a J-beta primer mix. TCRdb recomputed calls from the 5' RACE reads with MiXCR, one row per CDR3 protein. The sample records about 1.6 million distinct CDR3 sequences, about 35% being singletons. This clonotype was counted once. A much larger clonotype is one base distant, so this may be a read error. The CDR3 runs 17 residues. CDR1 ENHRY and CDR2 SYGVKD come from the germline V gene. V gave up 8 bases and J gave up 1 base, with 22 bases separating them.

Sequencing was carried out using blood. The clonotype comes from a woman in her twenties or thirties in good health. This chain uses TRBV10-3 with TRBJ2-3; the D gene is possibly TRBD1 (5 bases). CDR3 nucleotide sequence: TGTGCCATCGGTGGGCCAGAGCTAAGCAGGGGCACAGATACGCAGTATTTT. Translation: CAIGGPELSRGTDTQYF.